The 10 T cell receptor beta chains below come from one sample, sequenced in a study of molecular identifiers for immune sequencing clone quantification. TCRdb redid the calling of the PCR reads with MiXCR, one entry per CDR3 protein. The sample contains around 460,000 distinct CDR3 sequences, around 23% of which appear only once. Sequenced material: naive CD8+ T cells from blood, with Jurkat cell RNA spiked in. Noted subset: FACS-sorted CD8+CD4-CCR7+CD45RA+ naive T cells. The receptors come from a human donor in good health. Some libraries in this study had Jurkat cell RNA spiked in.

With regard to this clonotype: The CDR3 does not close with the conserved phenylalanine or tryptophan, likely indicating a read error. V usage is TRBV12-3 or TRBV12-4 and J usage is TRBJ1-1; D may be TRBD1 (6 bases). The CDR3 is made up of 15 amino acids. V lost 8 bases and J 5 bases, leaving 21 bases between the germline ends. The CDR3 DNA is TGTGCCAGCCTCGGACTAGGGCAGGGGAGGACTGAAGCTTTCTAT. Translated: CASLGLGQGRTEAFY.

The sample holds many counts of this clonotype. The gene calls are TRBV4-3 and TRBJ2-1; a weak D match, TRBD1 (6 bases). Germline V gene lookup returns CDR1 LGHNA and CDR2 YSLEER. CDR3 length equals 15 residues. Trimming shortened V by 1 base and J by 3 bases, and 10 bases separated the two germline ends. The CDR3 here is CASSQGTDLYNEQFF. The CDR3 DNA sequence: TGCGCCAGCAGCCAAGGGACAGACCTCTACAATGAGCAGTTCTTC.

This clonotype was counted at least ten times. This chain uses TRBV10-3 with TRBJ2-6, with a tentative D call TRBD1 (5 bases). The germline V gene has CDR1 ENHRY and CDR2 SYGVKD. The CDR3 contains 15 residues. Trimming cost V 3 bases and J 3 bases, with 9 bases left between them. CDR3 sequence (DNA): TGTGCCATCAGTGAAGGTACAGGTGGGGCCAACGTCCTGACTTTC. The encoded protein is CAISEGTGGANVLTF.

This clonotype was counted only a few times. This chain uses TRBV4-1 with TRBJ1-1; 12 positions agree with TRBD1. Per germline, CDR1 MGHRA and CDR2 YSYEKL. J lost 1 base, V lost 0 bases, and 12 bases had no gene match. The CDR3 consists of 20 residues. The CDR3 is CASSQESPLGQGAWNTEAFF. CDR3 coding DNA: TGCGCCAGCAGCCAAGAGTCCCCCCTGGGACAGGGGGCCTGGAACACTGAAGCTTTCTTT.

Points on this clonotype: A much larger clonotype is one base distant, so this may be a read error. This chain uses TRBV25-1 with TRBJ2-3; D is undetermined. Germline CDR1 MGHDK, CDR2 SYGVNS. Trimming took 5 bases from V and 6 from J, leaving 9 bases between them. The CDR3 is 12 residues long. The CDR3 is CASSIYPDTQYF. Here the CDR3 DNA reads TGTGCCAGCAGTATTTATCCCGATACGCAGTATTTT.

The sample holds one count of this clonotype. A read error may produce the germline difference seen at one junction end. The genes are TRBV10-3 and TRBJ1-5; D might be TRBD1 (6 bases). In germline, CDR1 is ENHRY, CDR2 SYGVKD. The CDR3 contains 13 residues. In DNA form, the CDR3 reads TGTGCGATCAGTACAGGGCCGAACCAGCCCGAGCATTTT. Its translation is CAISTGPNQPEHF.

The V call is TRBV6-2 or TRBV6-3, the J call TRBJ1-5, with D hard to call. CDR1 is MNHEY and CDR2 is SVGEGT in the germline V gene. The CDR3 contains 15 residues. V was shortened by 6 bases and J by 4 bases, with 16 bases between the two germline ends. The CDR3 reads CASSPGRAKNQPQHF. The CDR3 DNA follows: TGTGCCAGCAGCCCCGGACGGGCGAAAAATCAGCCCCAGCATTTT.

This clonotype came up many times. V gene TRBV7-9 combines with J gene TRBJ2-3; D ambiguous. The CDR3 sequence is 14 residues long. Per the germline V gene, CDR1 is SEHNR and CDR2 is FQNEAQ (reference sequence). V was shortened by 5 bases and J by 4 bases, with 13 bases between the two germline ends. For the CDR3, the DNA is TGTGCCAGCAGCCCCGTAGGTGAGGCAGATACGCAGTATTTT. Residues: CASSPVGEADTQYF.

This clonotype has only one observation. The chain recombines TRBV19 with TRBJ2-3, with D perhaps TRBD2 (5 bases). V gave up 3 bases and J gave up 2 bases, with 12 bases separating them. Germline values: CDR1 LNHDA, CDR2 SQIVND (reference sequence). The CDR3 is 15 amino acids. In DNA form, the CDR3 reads TGTGCCAGTAGTATTTTTGGAGGAGCCACAGATACGCAGTATTTT. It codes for CASSIFGGATDTQYF.

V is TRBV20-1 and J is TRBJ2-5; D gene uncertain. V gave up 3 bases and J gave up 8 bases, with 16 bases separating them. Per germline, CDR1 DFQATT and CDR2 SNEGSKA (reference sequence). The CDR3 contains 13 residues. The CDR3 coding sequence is TGCAGTGCTAGGGGTCAGCTTCAGGTCACCCAGTACTTC. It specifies CSARGQLQVTQYF.